This T cell receptor beta chain derives from a study of regulatory T cells in long-lasting Graves disease. This clonotype came up many times. The time point was: newly diagnosed GD, antithyroid drugs for less than 3 months. The TCR library was made from RNA that had been extracted from PBMCs in TRIzol. Researchers made TCR beta libraries by using iRepertoire HTBI primers and running Arm-PCR on CDR3 regions. From the multiplex PCR reads, TCRdb called clonotypes with MiXCR, one entry per CDR3 protein. The sample has 350,000 to 550,000 distinct CDR3 sequences, about 17% seen once. In germline, CDR1 is GTSNPN, CDR2 SVGIG (reference sequence). CDR3 size: 17 residues. Trimming removed 4 bases at V and 0 bases at J, with 20 bases between. The same sample was also studied in work on T cells in Graves' hyperthyroidism and ophthalmopathy. That paper adds: HTBI primers were employed in a first-round RT-PCR of the TCR CDR3.

The genes are TRBV30 and TRBJ2-3; D is possibly TRBD2 (6 bases). The input for sequencing was peripheral blood mononuclear cells (PBMCs), taken at new diagnosis, from a patient treated with antithyroid drugs. The source is a woman aged 18-29 years with Graves disease. The CDR3 DNA is TGTGCCTGGACCCCCCCGAGGGCTAGCGATAGCACAGATACGCAGTATTTT. Translation gives CAWTPPRASDSTDTQYF.